This TCR beta chain was observed in a study of T-cell reconstitution after alpha-beta-depleted transplantation in children. The V gene's germline CDR1 is DFQATT and CDR2 SNEGSKA (reference sequence). The CDR3 totals 13 residues. With V trimmed by 4 bases and J by 3 bases, 3 bases remained unmatched. Unique molecular identifiers were built into the TCRbeta library. One entry per CDR3 protein results from TCRdb running MiXCR on the PCR reads. This repertoire shows approximately 230,000 distinct CDR3 sequences, roughly a quarter found once; its top ten account for about 5%. This clonotype turned up a few times. No antigen is known for it. Study results and caveats: By about two months after transplant, alpha-beta T cells reportedly arose from several hundred graft clones that had expanded.

The V gene is TRBV20-1, the J gene TRBJ2-1; 7 bases align to TRBD1. The sequencing used PBMCs, mostly from graft donor cells, collected 360 days after TCRalphabeta/CD19-depleted stem cell transplant. The origin of this receptor is a female patient aged 2-15 years who had a stem cell transplant for congenital amegakaryocytic thrombocytopenia, so the T cells may come from the graft donor. CDR3 in amino acids: CSANRDSYNEQFF. The CDR3 nucleotides read TGCAGTGCTAACCGGGACAGCTACAATGAGCAGTTCTTC.